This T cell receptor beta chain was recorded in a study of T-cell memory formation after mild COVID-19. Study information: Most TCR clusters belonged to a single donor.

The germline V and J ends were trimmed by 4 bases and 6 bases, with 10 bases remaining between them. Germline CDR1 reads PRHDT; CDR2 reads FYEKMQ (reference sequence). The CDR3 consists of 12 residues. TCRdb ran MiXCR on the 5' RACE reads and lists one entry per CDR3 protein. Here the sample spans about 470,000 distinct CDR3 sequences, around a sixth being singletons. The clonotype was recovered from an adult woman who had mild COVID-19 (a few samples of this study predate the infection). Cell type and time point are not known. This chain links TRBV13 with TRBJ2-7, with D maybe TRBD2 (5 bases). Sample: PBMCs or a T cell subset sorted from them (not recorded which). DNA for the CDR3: TGTGCCAGCAGCTCACAACGGGGCGAGCAGTACTTC. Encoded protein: CASSSQRGEQYF.